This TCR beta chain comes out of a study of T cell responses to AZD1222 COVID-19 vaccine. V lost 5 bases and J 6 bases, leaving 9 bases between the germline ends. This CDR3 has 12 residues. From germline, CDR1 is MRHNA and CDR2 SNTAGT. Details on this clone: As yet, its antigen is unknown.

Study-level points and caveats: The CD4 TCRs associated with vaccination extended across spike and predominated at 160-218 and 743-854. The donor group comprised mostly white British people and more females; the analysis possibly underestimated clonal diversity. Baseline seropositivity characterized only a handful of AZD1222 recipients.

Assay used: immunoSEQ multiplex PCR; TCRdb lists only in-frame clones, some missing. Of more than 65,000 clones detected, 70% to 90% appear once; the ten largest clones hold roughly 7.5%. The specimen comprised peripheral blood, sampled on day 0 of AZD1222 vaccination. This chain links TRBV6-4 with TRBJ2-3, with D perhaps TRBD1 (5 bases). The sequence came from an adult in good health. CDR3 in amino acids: CASSPDTDTQYF. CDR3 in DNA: TGTGCCAGCAGTCCGGACACTGATACGCAGTATTTT.